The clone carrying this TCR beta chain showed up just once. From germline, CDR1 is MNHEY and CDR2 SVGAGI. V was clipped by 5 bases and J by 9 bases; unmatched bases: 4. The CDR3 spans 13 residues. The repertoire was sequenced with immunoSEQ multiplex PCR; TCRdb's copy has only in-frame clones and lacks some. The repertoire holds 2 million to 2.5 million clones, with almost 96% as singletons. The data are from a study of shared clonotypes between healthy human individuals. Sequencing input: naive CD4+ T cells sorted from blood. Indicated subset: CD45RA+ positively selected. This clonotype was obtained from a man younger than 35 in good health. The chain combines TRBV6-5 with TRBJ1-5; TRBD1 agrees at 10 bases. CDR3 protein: CASSRTGGRPQHF. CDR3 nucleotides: TGTGCCAGCAGTCGGACAGGGGGGAGGCCCCAGCATTTT.